This TCR beta chain was identified in a study of PD-1 blockade in classical Hodgkin lymphoma. Study details: A 3 mg/kg intravenous dose of nivolumab was received by patients every 2 weeks. Findings and caveats of the study: The authors have not defined what causes the repertoire differences, possibly disease activity or prior therapy. At baseline, newly diagnosed patients reportedly showed less TCR diversity than healthy donors. Patients who responded completely had about the same baseline diversity as newly diagnosed patients.

Time point of the sample: cycle 4 day 1 (C4D1), after about 6 weeks of nivolumab. No patient escaped relapse after autologous stem cell transplantation, and brentuximab vedotin exposure varied. As concerns this clone: Its antigen is still unknown.

The CDR3 is made up of 14 amino acids. Unmatched junction bases numbered 2, after V lost 1 base and J lost 5 bases. Germline V gene lookup returns CDR1 MGHRA and CDR2 YSYEKL. Assay: immunoSEQ multiplex PCR; the TCRdb copy retains only in-frame clones and omits some. The sample has around 50,000 clones; around 90% are singletons. Sequenced material: peripheral blood mononuclear cells (PBMCs), taken before the fourth cycle of nivolumab. This receptor was obtained from a human donor with classical Hodgkin lymphoma. The chain recombines TRBV4-1 with TRBJ1-2; 9 bases fit TRBD1. CDR3 sequence: CASSQVDRGYGYTF. CDR3 sequence (DNA): TGCGCCAGCAGCCAAGTGGACAGGGGATATGGCTACACCTTC.